Each of the 22 T cell receptor beta chains below was sequenced from the same sample in a study of shared clonotypes between healthy human individuals. The method was immunoSEQ multiplex PCR; TCRdb's version includes in-frame clones alone and lacks a portion of them. The sample has over a million clones; roughly 96% are singletons. Sequencing was carried out using naive CD4+ T cells sorted from blood. Subset meaning: CD45RA+ positively selected. All receptors derive from a man aged 30-40 years in good health.

CDR3 region: CASSPDRSVRETQYF. The CDR3 DNA follows: TGTGCCAGCAGCCCCGACAGGTCGGTCCGAGAGACCCAGTACTTC. This chain connects TRBV28 to TRBJ2-5; D may be TRBD1 (6 bases). Trimming pared 6 bases from V and 4 bases from J, leaving 18 bases between. Germline values: CDR1 MDHEN, CDR2 SYDVKM. This CDR3 is built from 15 residues.

The J gene is TRBJ1-5, the V gene TRBV4-1; 7 nucleotides align to TRBD1. Trimming took 4 bases from V and 6 from J; bases not matched to a gene: 15. Germline V lookup: CDR1 MGHRA, CDR2 YSYEKL. The CDR3 spans 17 residues. In nucleotides, the CDR3 is TGCGCCAGCAGCCTGAGCCTAGACAGGGAATATCTTCAGCCCCAGCATTTT. Its protein is CASSLSLDREYLQPQHF.

The V gene is TRBV7-9, the J gene TRBJ2-4; 8 bases agree with TRBD1. The CDR3 totals 14 residues. Per germline, CDR1 SEHNR and CDR2 FQNEAQ (reference sequence). V lost 2 bases and J lost 14; bases outside the gene matches: 11. CDR3 sequence (DNA): TGTGCCAGCAGCTTATCCCCTTCAGGGGGCGAAAAGTACTTC. Translated, it gives CASSLSPSGGEKYF.

The rearrangement uses TRBV5-4 and TRBJ2-5, with 9 bases matching TRBD1. Trimming cost V 0 bases and J 3 bases; bases outside gene matches: 6. The V gene's germline CDR1 is SGHNT and CDR2 YYREEE (reference sequence). This CDR3 has 16 amino acids. The CDR3, as DNA: TGTGCCAGCAGCTTGGAACAGGGGGCTGGGGAAGAGACCCAGTACTTC. Residues: CASSLEQGAGEETQYF.

In regard to this clone: The sample holds other DNA sequences that translate to the same CDR3. This chain uses TRBV7-2 with TRBJ2-7; no firm D call. The germline CDR1 and CDR2 sequences are SGHTA and FQGNSA. The CDR3 runs 12 residues. V was cut by 4 bases and J by 3 bases, with 7 bases left in between. CDR3 in DNA: TGTGCCAGCAGCTCCACCGGCTACGAGCAGTACTTC. Encoded protein: CASSSTGYEQYF.

The chain is built from TRBV5-1 and TRBJ2-7, with 7 bases matching TRBD1. The V and J ends lost 4 bases and 2 bases, in that order; junction bases with no gene match: 6. Looked up from germline, CDR1 is SGHRS and CDR2 is YFSETQ. The CDR3 is 14 residues long. This CDR3 is CASSGGQDPYEQYF. The CDR3 bases are TGCGCCAGCAGCGGCGGACAGGATCCCTACGAGCAGTACTTC.

This clone has only a few counts. This chain connects TRBV25-1 to TRBJ1-2; tentative D call: TRBD1 (6 bases). Germline lookup yields CDR1 MGHDK and CDR2 SYGVNS. The CDR3 runs to 12 residues. V was shortened by 6 bases and J by 6 bases, with 11 bases between the two germline ends. CDR3 region: CASRGHLDGYTF. CDR3 sequence (DNA): TGTGCCAGCAGGGGACATTTGGATGGCTACACCTTC.

The CDR3 DNA reads TGTGCCATCAGAAACCTTAGCGGATACGAGCAGTACTTC. Protein product: CAIRNLSGYEQYF. The V and J genes are TRBV10-3 and TRBJ2-7; D might be TRBD2 (6 bases). Germline CDR1 and CDR2: ENHRY and SYGVKD. The CDR3 contains 13 residues. The germline V and J ends were trimmed by 6 bases and 4 bases, with 13 bases remaining between them.

The CDR3 reads CASNPLAGGGELFF. CDR3 nucleotides: TGTGCCAGCAACCCACTAGCGGGAGGCGGGGAGCTGTTTTTT. The rearrangement uses TRBV19 and TRBJ2-2, with 12 bases identical to TRBD2. The V gene end was trimmed by 9 bases and the J gene end by 7 bases; junction bases not matched to a gene: 6. The length of the CDR3 is 14 residues. Germline lookup yields CDR1 LNHDA and CDR2 SQIVND (reference sequence).

The chain carries TRBV19 and TRBJ2-3, with TRBD2 matching over 7 bases. Per germline, CDR1 LNHDA and CDR2 SQIVND (reference sequence). The CDR3 sequence is 15 residues long. The J segment lost 4 bases and the V segment lost 5 bases, leaving 9 bases of the junction unmatched. CDR3 coding DNA: TGTGCCAGTAGTCCAAGGCCAGGGAGGGCAGATACGCAGTATTTT. Translated: CASSPRPGRADTQYF. Full variable domain (rest looked up from reference TRBV19 and TRBJ2-3): DGGITQSPKYLFRKEGQNVTLSCEQNLNHDAMYWYRQDPGQGLRLIYYSQIVNDFQKGDIAEGYSVSREKKESFPLTVTSAQKNPTAFYLCASSPRPGRADTQYFGPGTRLTVL.

This chain connects TRBV28 to TRBJ2-2, with 7 bases fitting TRBD1. The CDR3 length is 14 residues. Germline V gives CDR1 MDHEN, CDR2 SYDVKM. The junction had 9 bases not matched to a gene; V was cut back by 6 bases and J by 8 bases. The CDR3 sequence: CASRNRGFGGELFF. CDR3 nucleotide sequence: TGTGCCAGCAGAAACAGGGGTTTCGGGGGGGAGCTGTTTTTT.

The chain couples TRBV5-1 to TRBJ2-7; D perhaps matches TRBD1 (6 bases). The V end lost 4 bases, the J end lost 0 bases, and 17 bases lay between the germline ends. Germline V CDR1 and CDR2: SGHRS, YFSETQ. The CDR3 contains 16 residues. CDR3 region: CASSPTGLLSSYEQYF. Written as DNA, the CDR3 is TGCGCCAGCAGCCCTACAGGGCTTCTTAGCTCCTACGAGCAGTACTTC.

This chain uses TRBV27 with TRBJ2-7, with 14 bases lining up with TRBD2. Unmatched junction bases numbered 3, after V lost 4 bases and J lost 1 base. Germline loops: CDR1 MNHEY, CDR2 SMNVEV (reference sequence). This CDR3 has 16 amino acids. Written as DNA, the CDR3 is TGTGCCAGCAGTTACAGGACTAGCGGGAGGTCCTACGAGCAGTACTTC. Protein: CASSYRTSGRSYEQYF.

The genes are TRBV11-3 and TRBJ2-1; D gene ambiguous. The CDR3 is 14 residues long. V gave up 3 bases and J gave up 8 bases, with 14 bases separating them. Germline loops: CDR1 SGHNT, CDR2 YENEEA. In DNA form, the CDR3 reads TGTGCCAGCAGCTTTCATACGGCTCCCGATGAGCAGTTCTTC. It specifies CASSFHTAPDEQFF.

The gene calls are TRBV7-9 and TRBJ1-3, with D uncertain. The CDR3 runs 16 residues. Per the germline V gene, CDR1 is SEHNR and CDR2 is FQNEAQ (reference sequence). Deletions cut 5 bases from V and 2 bases from J, with 16 bases between. CDR3 loop: CASSVTGPSTGNTIYF. CDR3 nucleotides: TGTGCCAGCAGCGTTACCGGGCCCTCGACTGGAAACACCATATATTTT. Using reference TRBV7-9 and TRBJ1-3 for the parts outside the CDR3, the full variable domain is DTGVSQNPRHKITKRGQNVTFRCDPISEHNRLYWYRQTLGQGPEFLTYFQNEAQLEKSRLLSDRFSAERPKGSFSTLEIQRTEQGDSAMYLCASSVTGPSTGNTIYFGEGSWLTVV.

The chain recombines TRBV29-1 with TRBJ2-1, with unresolved D. This CDR3 spans 15 amino acids. The V gene lost 7 bases and the J gene lost 0 bases, with 16 bases spanning the gap. CDR1 and CDR2 from the germline V gene are SQVTM and ANQGSEA. Here the CDR3 DNA reads TGCAGCGCCCGTAGGACCTCCGCCTCCTACAATGAGCAGTTCTTC. Its protein is CSARRTSASYNEQFF.

As regards this clone: This sample also contains other DNA sequences that code for the same CDR3. CDR3 sequence reads: CASSLRRGGQPQHF. The CDR3 DNA reads as TGTGCCAGCAGCCTTCGGAGGGGGGGTCAGCCCCAGCATTTT. V is TRBV27 and J is TRBJ1-5; weak D call: TRBD1 (6 bases). Between the trimmed V and J ends, which lost 6 bases and 6 bases, there was a span of 15 bases. Per germline, CDR1 MNHEY and CDR2 SMNVEV (reference sequence). The CDR3 extends over 14 amino acids.

The chain employs TRBV14 and TRBJ2-2; weak D call: TRBD1 (6 bases). Germline V gene data show CDR1 as SGHDN and CDR2 as FVKESK. There are 16 residues in the CDR3. V dropped 1 base and J dropped 6 bases, with 15 bases sitting between them. CDR3 protein: CASSQVTGIGAGELFF. CDR3 sequence (DNA): TGTGCCAGCAGCCAAGTAACAGGGATAGGCGCCGGGGAGCTGTTTTTT.

The chain has TRBV7-9 and TRBJ2-6; D perhaps matches TRBD1 (5 bases). CDR1 is SEHNR and CDR2 is FQNEAQ in the germline V gene (reference sequence). V lost 6 bases and J 4 bases, leaving 22 bases between the germline ends. The CDR3 is made up of 18 amino acids. The CDR3: CASRAAVTQAIGANVLTF. In DNA form, the CDR3 reads TGTGCCAGCAGGGCCGCGGTGACACAGGCGATAGGGGCCAACGTCCTGACTTTC.

In the case of this clone: The sample holds other DNA sequences that translate to the same CDR3. The chain has TRBV9 and TRBJ2-3; 8 bases agree with TRBD2. CDR1 is SGDLS and CDR2 is YYNGEE in the germline V gene. This CDR3 spans 16 amino acids. V lost 2 bases, J lost 3 bases, and 8 bases stayed unmatched. This CDR3 reads CASSVGSSGSTDTQYF. The DNA of the CDR3 is TGTGCCAGCAGCGTCGGTTCTAGCGGGTCGACAGATACGCAGTATTTT.

The chain employs TRBV25-1 and TRBJ2-7; 7 bases fit TRBD1. The trim removed 3 bases at V and 5 bases at J, leaving 10 bases unmatched. The CDR3 covers 15 residues. Germline V gives CDR1 MGHDK, CDR2 SYGVNS. Here the CDR3 DNA reads TGTGCCAGCAGTGATCATACCGACAGGGTGAACGAGCAGTACTTC. Its protein product is CASSDHTDRVNEQYF.

V is TRBV29-1 and J is TRBJ1-4; D call uncertain. The germline V and J ends were trimmed by 6 bases and 0 bases, with 8 bases remaining between them. The germline CDR1 and CDR2 sequences are SQVTM and ANQGSEA. The CDR3 covers 13 residues. The CDR3 reads CSVYFATNEKLFF. The CDR3 coding sequence is TGCAGCGTCTACTTTGCAACTAATGAAAAACTGTTTTTT.